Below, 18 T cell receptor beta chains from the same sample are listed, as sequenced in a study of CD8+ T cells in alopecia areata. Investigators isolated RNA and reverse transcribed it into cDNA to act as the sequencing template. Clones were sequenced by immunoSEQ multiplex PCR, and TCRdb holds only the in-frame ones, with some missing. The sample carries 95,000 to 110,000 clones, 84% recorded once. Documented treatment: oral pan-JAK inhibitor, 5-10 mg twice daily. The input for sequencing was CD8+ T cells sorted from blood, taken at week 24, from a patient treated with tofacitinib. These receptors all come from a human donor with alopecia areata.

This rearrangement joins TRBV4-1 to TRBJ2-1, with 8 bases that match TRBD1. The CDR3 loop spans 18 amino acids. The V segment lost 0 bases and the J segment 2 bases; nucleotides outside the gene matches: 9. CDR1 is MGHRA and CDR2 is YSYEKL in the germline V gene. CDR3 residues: CASSQDPQGATPYNEQFF. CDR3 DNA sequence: TGCGCCAGCAGCCAAGATCCGCAGGGGGCGACTCCCTACAATGAGCAGTTCTTC.

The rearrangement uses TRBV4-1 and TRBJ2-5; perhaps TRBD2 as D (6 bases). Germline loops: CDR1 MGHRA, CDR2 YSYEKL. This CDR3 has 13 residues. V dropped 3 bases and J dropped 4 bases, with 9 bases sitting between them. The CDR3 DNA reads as TGCGCCAGCAGCCAGGGGACTTTAGAGACCCAGTACTTC. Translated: CASSQGTLETQYF.

Here the CDR3 reads CASSSPGLAYNEQFF. Here the CDR3 DNA reads TGTGCCAGCAGCTCTCCGGGACTAGCATACAATGAGCAGTTCTTC. The chain employs TRBV7-2 and TRBJ2-1; TRBD2 agrees at 9 bases. CDR1 SGHTA and CDR2 FQGNSA come from the germline V gene. The CDR3 extends over 15 amino acids. V shed 4 bases, J shed 4 bases, and the junction held 5 bases outside the gene matches.

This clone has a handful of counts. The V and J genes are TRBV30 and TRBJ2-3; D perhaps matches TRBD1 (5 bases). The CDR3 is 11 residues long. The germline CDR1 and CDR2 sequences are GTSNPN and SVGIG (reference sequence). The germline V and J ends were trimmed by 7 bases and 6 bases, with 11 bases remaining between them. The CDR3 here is CALTVGDTQYF. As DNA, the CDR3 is TGTGCCTTGACAGTTGGGGATACGCAGTATTTT.

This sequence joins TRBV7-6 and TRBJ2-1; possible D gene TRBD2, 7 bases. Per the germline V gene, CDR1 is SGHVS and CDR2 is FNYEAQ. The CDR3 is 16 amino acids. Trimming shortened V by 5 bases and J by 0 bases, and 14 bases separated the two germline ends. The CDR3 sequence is CASSAGGRSSYNEQFF. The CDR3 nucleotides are TGTGCCAGCAGCGCCGGGGGGCGGAGCTCCTACAATGAGCAGTTCTTC.

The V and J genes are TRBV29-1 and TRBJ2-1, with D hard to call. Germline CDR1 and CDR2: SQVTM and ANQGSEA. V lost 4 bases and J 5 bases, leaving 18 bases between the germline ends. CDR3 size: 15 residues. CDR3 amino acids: CSVGGSRPLDNEQFF. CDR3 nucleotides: TGCAGCGTTGGGGGAAGTCGGCCTTTGGACAATGAGCAGTTCTTC.

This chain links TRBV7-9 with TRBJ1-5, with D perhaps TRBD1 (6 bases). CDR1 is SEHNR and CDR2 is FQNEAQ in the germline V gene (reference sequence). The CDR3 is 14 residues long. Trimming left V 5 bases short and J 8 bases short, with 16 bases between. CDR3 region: CASSPGGGLEPQHF. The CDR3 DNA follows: TGTGCCAGCAGCCCGGGCGGGGGGCTGGAGCCCCAGCATTTT.

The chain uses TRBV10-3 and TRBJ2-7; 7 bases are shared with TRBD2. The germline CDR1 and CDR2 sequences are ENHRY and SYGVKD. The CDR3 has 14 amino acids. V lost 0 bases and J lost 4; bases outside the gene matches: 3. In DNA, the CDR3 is TGTGCCATCAGTGAGTCTATCGGGGGGTACGAGCAGTACTTC. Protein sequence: CAISESIGGYEQYF.

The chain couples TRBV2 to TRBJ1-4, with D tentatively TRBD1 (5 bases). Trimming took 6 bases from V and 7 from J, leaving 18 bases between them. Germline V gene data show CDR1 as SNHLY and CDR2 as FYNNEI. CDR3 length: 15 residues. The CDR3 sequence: CASSWVRQGGEKLFF. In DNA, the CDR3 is TGTGCCAGCAGCTGGGTCCGCCAGGGCGGTGAAAAACTGTTTTTT.

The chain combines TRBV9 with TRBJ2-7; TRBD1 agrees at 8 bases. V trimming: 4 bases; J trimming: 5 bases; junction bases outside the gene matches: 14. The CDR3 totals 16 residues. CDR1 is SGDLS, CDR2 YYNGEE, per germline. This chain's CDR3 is CASSPGGATLNDEQYF. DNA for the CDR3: TGTGCCAGCAGCCCAGGGGGCGCTACCCTTAACGACGAGCAGTACTTC.

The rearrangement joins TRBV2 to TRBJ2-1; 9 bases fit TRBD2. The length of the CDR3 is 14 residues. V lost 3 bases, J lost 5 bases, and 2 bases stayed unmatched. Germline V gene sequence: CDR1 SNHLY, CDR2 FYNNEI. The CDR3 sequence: CASSESGGHNEQFF. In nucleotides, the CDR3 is TGTGCCAGCAGTGAGAGCGGGGGGCACAATGAGCAGTTCTTC.

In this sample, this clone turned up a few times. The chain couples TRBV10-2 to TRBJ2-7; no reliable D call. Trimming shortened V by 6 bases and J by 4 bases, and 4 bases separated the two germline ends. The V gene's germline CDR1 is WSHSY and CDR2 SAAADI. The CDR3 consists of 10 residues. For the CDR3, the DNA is TGCGCCAGCAGGGGATACGAGCAGTACTTC. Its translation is CASRGYEQYF.

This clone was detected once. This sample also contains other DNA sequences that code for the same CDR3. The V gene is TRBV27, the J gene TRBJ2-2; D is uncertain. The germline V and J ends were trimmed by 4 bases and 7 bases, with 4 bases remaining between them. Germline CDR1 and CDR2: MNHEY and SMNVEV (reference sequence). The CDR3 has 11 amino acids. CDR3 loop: CASSSSGELFF. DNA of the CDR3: TGTGCCAGCAGTTCTAGCGGGGAGCTGTTTTTT.

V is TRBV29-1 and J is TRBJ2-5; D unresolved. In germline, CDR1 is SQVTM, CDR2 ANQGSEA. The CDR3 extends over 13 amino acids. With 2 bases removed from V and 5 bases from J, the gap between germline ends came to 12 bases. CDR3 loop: CSVELGRVETQYF. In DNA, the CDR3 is TGCAGCGTTGAATTAGGCCGGGTGGAGACCCAGTACTTC.

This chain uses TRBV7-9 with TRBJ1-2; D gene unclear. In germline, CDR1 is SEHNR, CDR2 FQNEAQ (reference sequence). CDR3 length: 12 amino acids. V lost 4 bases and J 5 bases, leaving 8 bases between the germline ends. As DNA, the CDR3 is TGTGCCAGCAGCTACCCGGAGTATGGCTACACCTTC. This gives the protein CASSYPEYGYTF.

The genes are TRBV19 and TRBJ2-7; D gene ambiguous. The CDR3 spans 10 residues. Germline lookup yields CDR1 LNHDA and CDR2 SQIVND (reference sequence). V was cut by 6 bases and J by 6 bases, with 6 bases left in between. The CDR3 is CASSPSEQYF. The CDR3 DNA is TGTGCCAGTAGCCCAAGCGAGCAGTACTTC. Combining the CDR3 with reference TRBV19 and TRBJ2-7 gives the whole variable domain DGGITQSPKYLFRKEGQNVTLSCEQNLNHDAMYWYRQDPGQGLRLIYYSQIVNDFQKGDIAEGYSVSREKKESFPLTVTSAQKNPTAFYLCASSPSEQYFGPGTRLTVT.

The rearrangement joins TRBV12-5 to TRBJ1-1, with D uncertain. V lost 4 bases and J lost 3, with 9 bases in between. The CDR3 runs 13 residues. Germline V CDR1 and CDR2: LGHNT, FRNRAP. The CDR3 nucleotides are TGTGCTAGTGGTTCCGGGGTCGACACTGAAGCTTTCTTT. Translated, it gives CASGSGVDTEAFF.

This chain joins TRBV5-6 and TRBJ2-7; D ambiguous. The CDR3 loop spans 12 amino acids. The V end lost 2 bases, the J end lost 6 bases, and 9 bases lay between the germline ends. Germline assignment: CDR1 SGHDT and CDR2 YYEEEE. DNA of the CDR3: TGTGCCAGCAGCTTCGTGGAATTCGAGCAGTACTTC. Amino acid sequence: CASSFVEFEQYF.